This T cell receptor beta chain was observed in a study of shared clonotypes between healthy human individuals. Background on the study: Used for every donor were three CD4 naive, three CD4 memory, two CD8 naive and one CD8 memory plate.

Each replicate PCR on the sorted subsets used about 220 ng DNA (around 31,000 T cell genomes). Assay used: immunoSEQ multiplex PCR; TCRdb lists only in-frame clones, some missing. The repertoire holds a few million clones, with about 90% as singletons. Germline V gene sequence: CDR1 SGHDT, CDR2 YYEEEE. The CDR3 is 17 residues long. V lost 2 bases and J lost 0; bases outside the gene matches: 6. CD45RA-negative memory and CD45RA+ naive subsets were split from the CD4+ cells. The genes are TRBV5-6 and TRBJ1-4; 8 nucleotides match TRBD1. This TCR derives from a man between 18 and 29 years old in good health. Some clones in this sample may be carry-over from other donors' samples. The sample taken for sequencing was naive CD4+ T cells from PBMCs. Subset defined: CD45RA+ positively selected. The chain's CDR3 is CASSLRQGHATNEKLFF. DNA of the CDR3: TGTGCCAGCAGCTTAAGACAGGGGCATGCAACTAATGAAAAACTGTTTTTT.